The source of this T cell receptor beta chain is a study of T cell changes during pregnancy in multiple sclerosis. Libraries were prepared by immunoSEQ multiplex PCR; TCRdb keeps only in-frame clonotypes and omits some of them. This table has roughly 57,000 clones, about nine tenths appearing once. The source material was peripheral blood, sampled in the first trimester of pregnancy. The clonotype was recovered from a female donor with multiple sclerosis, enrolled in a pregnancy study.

The CDR3 DNA reads TGTGCCAGCAGTTCCCCCCCAGGGGGCGGCGAGCAGTACTTC. It specifies CASSSPPGGGEQYF. The chain uses TRBV27 and TRBJ2-7; 8 bases fit TRBD1. The germline V gene encodes CDR1 MNHEY and CDR2 SMNVEV (reference sequence). This CDR3 region has 14 residues. The V segment lost 4 bases and the J segment 6 bases; nucleotides outside the gene matches: 8.